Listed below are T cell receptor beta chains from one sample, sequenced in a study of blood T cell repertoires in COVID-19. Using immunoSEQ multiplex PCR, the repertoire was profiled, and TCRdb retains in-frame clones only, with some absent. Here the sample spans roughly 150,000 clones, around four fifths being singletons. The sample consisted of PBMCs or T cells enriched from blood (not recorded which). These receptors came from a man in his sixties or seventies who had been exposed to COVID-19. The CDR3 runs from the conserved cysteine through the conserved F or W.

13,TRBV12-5,CASGLVPEGGYTF
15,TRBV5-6,CASSLRGLGPGELFF
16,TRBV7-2,CASSLDQGAGTGELFF
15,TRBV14,CASSQGVTGGYEQYF
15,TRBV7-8,CASKKGLYSGNTIYF
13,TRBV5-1,CASSTAGAGGYTF
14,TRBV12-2,CASRLVTQADGYTF
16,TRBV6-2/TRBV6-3,CASSPVRGQGDSPLHF
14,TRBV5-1,CASSPLGGIYEQYF
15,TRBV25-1,CASSARGGTVDEQYF
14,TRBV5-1,CASSLRTVNTEAFF
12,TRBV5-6,CASSLRQGDYTF
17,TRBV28,CASSPGGLAGDTGELFF
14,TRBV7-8,CASSPTGPTDTQYF
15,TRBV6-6,CASIAKGEWSYGYTF
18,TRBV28,CATRDTDMGLAGYNEQFF
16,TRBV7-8,CASSPSGLTMNTEAFF
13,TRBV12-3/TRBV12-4,CASTLAGINEQFF
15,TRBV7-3,CASSLGTGVNTEAFF
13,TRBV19,CASSRDRGTGYTF
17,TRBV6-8,CASTQPFQDRVPYEQYF
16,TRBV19,CASSIPAQGIRSPLHF
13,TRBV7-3,CASSLRQNAEAFF
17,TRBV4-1,CASGDLAGVIRTDTQYF
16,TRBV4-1,CASSQGTGANTDTQYF
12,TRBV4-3,CASSQDLGPQHF
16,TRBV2,CASRLEGLEFNSPLHF
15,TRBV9,CASSQGLAGSYEQYF
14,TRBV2,CASRGGTPTDTQYF
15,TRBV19,CASIKGQGANQPQHF
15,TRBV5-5,CASSSPGQGAGELFF
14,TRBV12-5,CASGFGQGDNEQFF
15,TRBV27,CASSLNQKSNSPLHF
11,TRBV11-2,CASSFHNEQFF
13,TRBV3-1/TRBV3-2,CASSQVTFDTQYF
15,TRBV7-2,CASSLRQDGGQPQHF
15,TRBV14,CASRSTGAGANVLTF
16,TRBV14,CASSQDVAGSQETQYF
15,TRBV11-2,CASSLQASSYNEQFF
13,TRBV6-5,CASSFERGREQYF